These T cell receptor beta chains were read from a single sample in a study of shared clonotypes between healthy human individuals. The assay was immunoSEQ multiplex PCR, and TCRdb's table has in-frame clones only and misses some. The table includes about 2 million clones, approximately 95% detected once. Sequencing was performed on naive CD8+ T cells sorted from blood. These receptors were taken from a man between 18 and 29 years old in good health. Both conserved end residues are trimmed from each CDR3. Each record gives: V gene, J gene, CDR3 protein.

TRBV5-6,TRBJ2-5,ASSLSYSQETQY
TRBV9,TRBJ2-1,ASSQREGLTNEQF
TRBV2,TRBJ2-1,AIRTGSSSYNEQF
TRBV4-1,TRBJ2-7,ASSQVGGDYEQY
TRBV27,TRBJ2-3,ASSATSGGTDTQY
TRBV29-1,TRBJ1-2,SVEDWGEGYT
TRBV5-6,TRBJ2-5,ASSWGLAGNSPETQY
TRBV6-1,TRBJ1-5,ASSDVPSAAYSNQPQH
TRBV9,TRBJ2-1,ASSVQEAEQF
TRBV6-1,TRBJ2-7,ASSDYGLGYEQY
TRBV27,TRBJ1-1,ASRETGAPEAF
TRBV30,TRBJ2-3,AWSVASTDTQY
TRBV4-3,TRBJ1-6,ASSQTALHPSSPLH
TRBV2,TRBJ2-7,ASRPGQGSDVYEQY
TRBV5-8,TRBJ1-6,ASSRLSSSYNSPLH
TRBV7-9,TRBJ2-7,ASSATQVGYEQY
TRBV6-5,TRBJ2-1,ASSYSIAGYNEQF
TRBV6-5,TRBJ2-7,ASSYLSGSDEQY
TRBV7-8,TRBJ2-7,ASSLAGQQEQY
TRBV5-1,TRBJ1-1,ASSLISSLNTEAF
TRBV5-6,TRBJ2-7,ASSSGLAGAPGEQY
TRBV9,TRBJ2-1,ASSVVGVNNEQF
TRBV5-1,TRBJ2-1,ASSYDISSYNEQF
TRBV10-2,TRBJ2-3,ASNGLAGYPQDTQY
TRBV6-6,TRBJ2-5,ASTTGETQY
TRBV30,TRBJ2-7,AWGLTGGYEQY